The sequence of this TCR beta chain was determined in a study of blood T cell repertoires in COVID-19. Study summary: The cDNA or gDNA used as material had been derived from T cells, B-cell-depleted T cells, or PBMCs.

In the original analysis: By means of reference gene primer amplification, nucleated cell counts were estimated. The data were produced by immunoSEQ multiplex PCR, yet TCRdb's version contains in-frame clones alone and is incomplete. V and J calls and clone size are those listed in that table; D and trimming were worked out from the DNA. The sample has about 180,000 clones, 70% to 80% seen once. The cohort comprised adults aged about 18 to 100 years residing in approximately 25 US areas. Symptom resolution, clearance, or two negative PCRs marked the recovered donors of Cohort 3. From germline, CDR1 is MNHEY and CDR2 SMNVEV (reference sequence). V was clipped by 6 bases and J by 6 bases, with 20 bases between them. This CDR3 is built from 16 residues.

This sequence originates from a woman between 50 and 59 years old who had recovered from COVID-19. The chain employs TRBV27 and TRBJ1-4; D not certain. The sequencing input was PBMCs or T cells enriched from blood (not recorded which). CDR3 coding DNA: TGTGCCAGCAGCACAGAGGCGGTGACGAGGGATGAAAAACTGTTTTTT. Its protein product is CASSTEAVTRDEKLFF.